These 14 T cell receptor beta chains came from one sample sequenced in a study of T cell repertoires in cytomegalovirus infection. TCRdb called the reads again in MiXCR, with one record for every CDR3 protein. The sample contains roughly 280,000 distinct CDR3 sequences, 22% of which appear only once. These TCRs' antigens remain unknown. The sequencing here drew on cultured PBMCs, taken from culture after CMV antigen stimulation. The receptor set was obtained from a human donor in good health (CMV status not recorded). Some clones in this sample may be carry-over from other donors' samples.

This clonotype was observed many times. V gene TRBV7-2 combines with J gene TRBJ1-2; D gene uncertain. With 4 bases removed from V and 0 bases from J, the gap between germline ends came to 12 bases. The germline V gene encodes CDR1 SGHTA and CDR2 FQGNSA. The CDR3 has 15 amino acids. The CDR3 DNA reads TGTGCCAGCAGCTCCCGGGGTGGAACTAACTATGGCTACACCTTC. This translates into CASSSRGGTNYGYTF.

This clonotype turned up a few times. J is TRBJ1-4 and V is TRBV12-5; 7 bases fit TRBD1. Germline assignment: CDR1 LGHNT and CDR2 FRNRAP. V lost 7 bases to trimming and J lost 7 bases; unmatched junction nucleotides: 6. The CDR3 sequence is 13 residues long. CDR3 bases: TGTGCTAGTGCCGGGGACAGCATTGAAAAACTGTTTTTT. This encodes CASAGDSIEKLFF.

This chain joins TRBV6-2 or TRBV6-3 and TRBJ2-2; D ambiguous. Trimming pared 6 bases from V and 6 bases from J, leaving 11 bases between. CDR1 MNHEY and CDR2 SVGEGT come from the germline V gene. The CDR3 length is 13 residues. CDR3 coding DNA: TGTGCCAGCAGACTTAGTCGGGCCGGGGAGCTGTTTTTT. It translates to CASRLSRAGELFF.

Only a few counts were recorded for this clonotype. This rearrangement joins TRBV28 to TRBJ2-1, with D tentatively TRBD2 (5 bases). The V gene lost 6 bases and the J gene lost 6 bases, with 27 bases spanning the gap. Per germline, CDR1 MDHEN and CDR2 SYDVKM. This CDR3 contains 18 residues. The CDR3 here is CASSRRTGVLNRVNEQFF. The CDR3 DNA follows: TGTGCCAGCAGCCGGAGGACGGGTGTGTTAAATAGGGTCAATGAGCAGTTCTTC.

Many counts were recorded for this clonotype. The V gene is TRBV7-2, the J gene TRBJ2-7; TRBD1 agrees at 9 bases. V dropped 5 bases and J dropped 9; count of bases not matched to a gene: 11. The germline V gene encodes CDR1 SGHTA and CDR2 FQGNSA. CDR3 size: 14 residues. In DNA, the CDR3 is TGTGCCAGCAGCCCCCCCGGGACAGGGTTCGCGCAGTACGTC. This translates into CASSPPGTGFAQYV.

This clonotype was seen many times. As DNA, the CDR3 is TGTGCCAGCAGCTTAGTTACGGGAGGGTCGTTAGAGACCCAGTACTTC. It translates to CASSLVTGGSLETQYF. The chain has TRBV7-2 and TRBJ2-5; 8 bases map to TRBD2. V dropped 1 base and J dropped 4; count of bases not matched to a gene: 8. The CDR3 loop spans 16 amino acids. Germline-derived CDR1 and CDR2 are SGHTA and FQGNSA.

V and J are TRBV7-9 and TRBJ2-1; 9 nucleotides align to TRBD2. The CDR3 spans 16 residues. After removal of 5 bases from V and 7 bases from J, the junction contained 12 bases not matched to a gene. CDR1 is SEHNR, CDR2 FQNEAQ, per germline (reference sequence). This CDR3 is CASSLWAGGGVNEQFF. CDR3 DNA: TGTGCCAGCAGCCTTTGGGCGGGAGGGGGTGTGAATGAGCAGTTCTTC. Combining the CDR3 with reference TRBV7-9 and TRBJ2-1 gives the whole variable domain DTGVSQNPRHKITKRGQNVTFRCDPISEHNRLYWYRQTLGQGPEFLTYFQNEAQLEKSRLLSDRFSAERPKGSFSTLEIQRTEQGDSAMYLCASSLWAGGGVNEQFFGPGTRLTVL.

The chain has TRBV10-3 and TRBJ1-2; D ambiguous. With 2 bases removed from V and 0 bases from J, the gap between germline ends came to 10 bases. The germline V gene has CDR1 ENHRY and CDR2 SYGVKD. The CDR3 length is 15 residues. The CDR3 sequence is CAISEAPTANYGYTF. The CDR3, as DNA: TGTGCCATCAGTGAGGCCCCAACTGCTAACTATGGCTACACCTTC.

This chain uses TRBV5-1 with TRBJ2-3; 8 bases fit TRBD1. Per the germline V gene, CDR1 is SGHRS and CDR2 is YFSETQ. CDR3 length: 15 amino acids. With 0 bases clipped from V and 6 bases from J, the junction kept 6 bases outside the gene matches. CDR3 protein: CASSLGQGRYDTQYF. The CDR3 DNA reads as TGCGCCAGCAGCTTGGGACAGGGGCGGTATGATACGCAGTATTTT.

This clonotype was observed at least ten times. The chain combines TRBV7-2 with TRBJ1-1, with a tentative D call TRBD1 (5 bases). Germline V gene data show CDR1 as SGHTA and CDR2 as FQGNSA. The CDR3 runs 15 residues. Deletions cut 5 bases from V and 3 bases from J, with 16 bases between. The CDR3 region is CASSGRGGYYTEAFF. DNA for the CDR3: TGTGCCAGCAGCGGCCGGGGGGGGTATTACACTGAAGCTTTCTTT.

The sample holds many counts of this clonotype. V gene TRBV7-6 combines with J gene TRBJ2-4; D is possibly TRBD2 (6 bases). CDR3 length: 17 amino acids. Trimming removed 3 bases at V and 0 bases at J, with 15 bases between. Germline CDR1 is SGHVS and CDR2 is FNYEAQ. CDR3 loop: CASSFLTGDPAKNIQYF. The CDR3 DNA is TGTGCCAGCAGCTTTCTGACGGGGGACCCAGCCAAAAACATTCAGTACTTC.

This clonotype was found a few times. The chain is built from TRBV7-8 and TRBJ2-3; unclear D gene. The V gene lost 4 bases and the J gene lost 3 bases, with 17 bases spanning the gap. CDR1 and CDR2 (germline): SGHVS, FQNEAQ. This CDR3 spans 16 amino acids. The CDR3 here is CASSSALLFGTDTQYF. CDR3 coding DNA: TGTGCCAGCAGCTCGGCCCTATTGTTTGGAACAGATACGCAGTATTTT.

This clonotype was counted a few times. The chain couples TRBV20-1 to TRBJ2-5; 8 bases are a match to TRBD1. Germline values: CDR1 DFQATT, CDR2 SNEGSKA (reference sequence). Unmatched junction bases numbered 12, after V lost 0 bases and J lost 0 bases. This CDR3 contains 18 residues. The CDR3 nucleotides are TGCAGTGCTAGAGATAAATGGTCGGGACAGGTGTACCAAGAGACCCAGTACTTC. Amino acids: CSARDKWSGQVYQETQYF.

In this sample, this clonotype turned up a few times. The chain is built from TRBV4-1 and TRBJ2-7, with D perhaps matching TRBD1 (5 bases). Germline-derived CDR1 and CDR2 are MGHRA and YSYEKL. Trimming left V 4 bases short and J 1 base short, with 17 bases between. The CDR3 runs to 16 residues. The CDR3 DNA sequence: TGCGCCAGCAGCCCCCCAGGAGCAGGGTTGTCCTACGAGCAGTACTTC. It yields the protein CASSPPGAGLSYEQYF.